The TCR beta chain described here comes from a study of identical twins (TCRdb year 2016). Looking at the study overall: To test whether fetal clonotypes persist, the study used deep sequencing on TCR alpha and beta repertoires from monozygotic twins, unrelated adults of various ages, and cord blood. Replicate twin experiments were performed at different times using different library preparation protocols to rule out contamination.

The germline V gene supplies CDR1 SGDLS and CDR2 YYNGEE. Its CDR3 holds 15 amino acids, cysteine through phenylalanine. Only the CDR3 DNA is retained, 45 bases long and in frame from the first base. Remarks on this clonotype: Its antigen remains unidentified. One junction end does not reproduce the germline sequence, and a read error may be involved.

Library construction relied on 5' RACE. These reads were obtained on an Illumina HiSeq 2000. A universal primer binding site was introduced by template switching, and a unique molecular identifier was present in the final cDNA, enabling accurate counting of TCR cDNA molecules. Specific primers in the conserved constant-segment region were used to synthesize first-strand cDNA for the TCR alpha and beta chains. To control for contamination, every cDNA library carried two barcodes: a SMART-Mk sample barcode plus Illumina barcodes. Two successive PCR steps introduced TruSeq adapter sequences along with Illumina sample barcodes. The Illumina HiSeq platform was used with custom primers to sequence TCR alpha and beta cDNA libraries. The published analysis was carried out like this. MiGEC was used to process raw reads and extract unique molecular identifiers, and MiXCR was used to find CDR3 positions. Recombination models were inferred per individual with the repgenHMM and IGoR tools using an EM algorithm. Shared clonotype analysis was performed with the tcR package in R, normalizing sharing by the product of cloneset sizes. To study raw recombination free of thymic and clonal selection effects, out-of-frame nonproductive sequences were analyzed. TCRdb reworked the public reads: Q25 trimming with fastp, MiXCR clone assembly, productive beta chains retained. Each record represents a unique CDR3 protein, reported with the most common genes and DNA among its rows. The V and J calls, along with clone size, are taken from TCRdb and not from the paper's own processing. The sample table records roughly 720,000 distinct CDR3 sequences; about 20% of these occur just once. Approximately 14% of the sample rests with the top ten.

All donors were healthy Caucasians. The twin cohort comprised three pairs of female monozygotic twins, all aged roughly 18 to 30 years. RNA for TCR libraries was isolated from peripheral blood mononuclear cells. Results and caveats for the whole study, not just this receptor: Compared with coincidental sharing between unrelated individuals, out-of-frame TCR alpha sequences shared between twins had an excess of sequences with low generation probability. Invariant T cells such as MAIT and iNKT could partly confound zero-insertion analyses, though diverse VJ usage argued against this for most clonotypes. In beta out-of-frame sequences, excess twin sharing was weaker, because having fewer shared sequences lowered the signal-to-noise ratio. Because the same donors could not be followed over many years, the conclusions depended on cross-sectional statistical analysis. Recombination models systematically underestimated out-of-frame TCR alpha sharing in monozygotic twins but agreed with sharing between unrelated individuals. Fewer insertions were carried by abundant cord blood beta clonotypes; a weaker similar trend was observed in young adult naive repertoires, while no such trend was observed in memory repertoires.

The sample was also reused in another study, on T cells expressing NK-cell markers. Drawing on the second study: Seven to nine donors provided sorted CD3+CD56+NKG2C+, CD3+CD56+NKG2C- and CD3+CD56-NKG2C+ T-cell subsets, whose TCR beta-chain repertoires were profiled. Among the eight sequenced donors, seven were HCMV-seropositive and one was HCMV-seronegative. To restrict sorting to alphabetaTCR-expressing T cells, an anti-gammadeltaTCR antibody was added in several experiments. In roughly six donors, the dominant CD3+CD56+NKG2C+ clonotypes ranked among the top 10 CD8+ clonotypes, making up about 1.0-8% of CD8+ T cells. Those dominant clonotypes were again the most abundant among CD3+CD56-NKG2C+ cells in a few donors, at about 28.3-60.1%. Whether the expanded NKG2C-expressing T cell clones were specific for HCMV antigens remained unclear. The eight sequenced donors were randomly selected healthy volunteers, three men and five women. A commercial ELISA kit detecting HCMV-specific IgG in serum was used to determine HCMV serostatus. For five or six donors, unsorted PBMC were also used to sequence bulk peripheral blood T-cell repertoires. MIGEC was used to demultiplex reads and group reads by UMI, and MiTCR was used to assemble and quantify clonotypes. Only TCR cDNA sequences supported by at least two reads were kept to exclude erroneous sequences. The tcR package was used for downstream repertoire analysis, and clonotypes were matched between fractions using CDR3 nucleotide sequence together with V segment. VDJmatch was used to annotate antigen specificity against VDJdb, with one amino acid substitution in CDR3 allowed.

The TCR sequence derives from a woman younger than 30 in good health. The chain is made from TRBV9 and TRBJ1-4; the junction holds 7 bases that match TRBD1. Sequencing was carried out using PBMCs. The CDR3 region: CASSVATGDGEKLFF. The DNA sequence follows: TGTGCCAGCAGCGTAGCCACAGGGGATGGTGAAAAACTGTTTTTC.